Detailed here is one T cell receptor beta chain. This sample stems from a study of identical twins. Everyone who donated was a healthy Caucasian. The germline V gene has CDR1 LGHNA and CDR2 YSLEER. V was trimmed by 4 bases and J by 7 bases, leaving 13 bases between them. The CDR3 extends over 13 amino acids. TCRdb re-called the 5' RACE reads through MiXCR, storing one row per CDR3 protein. The sample has 350,000 to 500,000 distinct CDR3 sequences, approximately 17% seen once. This chain uses TRBV4-3 with TRBJ1-2, with D uncertain. The sequenced material came from naive T cells sorted from blood. This receptor was obtained from a man aged 45-60 years in good health. CDR3 nucleotide sequence: TGCGCCAGCAGCCCAACGGGTCCGAGTGGCTACACCTTC. Translated: CASSPTGPSGYTF.